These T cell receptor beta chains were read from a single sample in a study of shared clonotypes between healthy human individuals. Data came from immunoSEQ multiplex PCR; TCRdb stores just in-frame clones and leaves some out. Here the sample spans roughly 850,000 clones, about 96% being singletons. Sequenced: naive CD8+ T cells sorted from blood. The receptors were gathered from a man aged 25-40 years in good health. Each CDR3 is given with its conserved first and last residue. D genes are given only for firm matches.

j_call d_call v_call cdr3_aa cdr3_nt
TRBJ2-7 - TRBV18 CASSPFPITSHEQYF TGTGCCAGCTCACCATTTCCTATCACGTCCCACGAGCAGTACTTC
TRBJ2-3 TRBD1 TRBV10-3 CAISDPGQGVADTQYF TGTGCCATCAGTGATCCGGGACAGGGTGTAGCAGATACGCAGTATTTT
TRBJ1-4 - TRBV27 CASSGGRKGLMGYNEKLFF TGTGCCAGCAGTGGGGGACGGAAGGGGCTGATGGGATATAATGAAAAACTGTTTTTT
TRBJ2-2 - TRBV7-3 CASSSGAGLSTGELFF TGTGCCAGCAGCTCCGGGGCAGGGTTGAGCACCGGGGAGCTGTTTTTT
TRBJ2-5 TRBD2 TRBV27 CASSSPPGLAGVARWETQYF TGTGCCAGCAGTTCCCCCCCGGGACTAGCGGGAGTAGCACGTTGGGAGACCCAGTACTTC
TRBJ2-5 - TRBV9 CASSGEWAEETQYF TGTGCCAGCAGCGGAGAGTGGGCCGAAGAGACCCAGTACTTC
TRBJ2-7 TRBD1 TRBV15 CATSRVQGQENEQYF TGTGCCACCAGCAGAGTACAGGGGCAAGAAAACGAGCAGTACTTC
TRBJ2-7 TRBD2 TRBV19 CASSIASGGYEQYF TGTGCCAGTAGTATTGCCTCGGGGGGGTACGAGCAGTACTTC
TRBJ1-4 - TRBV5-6 CASTQGGNEKLFF TGTGCCAGCACCCAAGGGGGGAATGAAAAACTGTTTTTT
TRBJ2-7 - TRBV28 CASSVGAAGYEQYF TGTGCCAGCAGTGTGGGGGCAGCCGGCTACGAGCAGTACTTC
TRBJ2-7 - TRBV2 CASSIIWGESTYEQYF TGTGCCAGCAGTATAATTTGGGGAGAATCTACCTACGAGCAGTACTTC
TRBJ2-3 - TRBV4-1 CASIEEEGSGSTDTQYF TGCGCCAGCATCGAAGAGGAGGGGAGCGGGAGCACAGATACGCAGTATTTT
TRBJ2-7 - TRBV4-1 CASSQYPAGYEQYF TGCGCCAGCAGCCAATATCCCGCAGGGTACGAGCAGTACTTC
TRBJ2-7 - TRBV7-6 CASSPRGAIYEQYF TGTGCCAGCAGCCCAAGGGGGGCCATCTACGAGCAGTACTTC
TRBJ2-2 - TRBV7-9 CASSLRAGELFF TGTGCCAGCAGCTTGCGGGCCGGGGAGCTGTTTTTT
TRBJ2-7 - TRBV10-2 CASSSNRDPYEQYF TGCGCCAGCAGTTCCAACAGGGACCCCTACGAGCAGTACTTC
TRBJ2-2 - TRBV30 CAWTPYREIGELFF TGTGCCTGGACCCCATACAGGGAGATCGGGGAGCTGTTTTTT
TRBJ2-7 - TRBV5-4 CASSSEYGLSYEQYF TGTGCCAGCAGCTCCGAGTACGGTTTATCCTACGAGCAGTACTTC
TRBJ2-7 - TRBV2 CAVRDIAYEQYF TGTGCCGTCCGGGACATAGCCTACGAGCAGTACTTC
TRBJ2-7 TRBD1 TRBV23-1 CASSQSPDRGLGKQYF TGCGCCAGCAGTCAATCCCCTGACAGGGGTCTCGGAAAGCAGTACTTC
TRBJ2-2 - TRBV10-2 CASSEARSRGGELFF TGCGCCAGCAGTGAGGCACGGTCCCGAGGCGGGGAGCTGTTTTTT
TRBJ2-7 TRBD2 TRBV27 CASRVAGGTSYEQYF TGTGCCAGCAGGGTAGCGGGAGGGACCTCCTACGAGCAGTACTTC
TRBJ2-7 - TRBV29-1 CSVEGSDRSYEQYF TGCAGCGTTGAGGGCTCGGACAGATCCTACGAGCAGTACTTC
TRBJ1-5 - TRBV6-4 CASSDSTAGHQPQHF TGTGCCAGCAGTGACTCGACGGCAGGGCATCAGCCCCAGCATTTT